The present T cell receptor (beta chain) was sequenced within a study of cytomegalovirus exposure and HLA in healthy donors (dated by TCRdb to the late 2010s). General notes on the study: An earlier analysis of more than 550 of the donors reported roughly 300 Gb of sequence data and about 120 million unique TCR beta sequences obtained from 150 million to 200 million T cells. Donor age, sex, ethnicity and CMV serostatus were compiled together with the repertoire data. In a later genetic analysis, genome-wide SNP genotypes for about three fifths of the 666 donors were used, and that subset was treated as a discovery cohort. HLA typing covered class I and class II loci at four-digit resolution. To predict cytomegalovirus infection status, the study brought together high-throughput TCR immunosequencing, statistical association of individual TCRs with disease status, and machine learning. The study aimed to test whether cataloging public T cell receptors could reveal signatures of past pathogen exposure. The study profiled the T cell repertoires of more than 500 subjects by immunosequencing and related them to cytomegalovirus serostatus. In addition to the first cohort of about 650 subjects, a separate validation cohort of approximately 130 different subjects was used. Rather than drawing on any new phenotypic data, the later analysis identified candidate immune exposures from TCR beta sequences and the way those sequences occurred across donors. A few DR-DQ haplotypes were treated as single units for association and clustering because of strong linkage in the cohort. The number of donors typed differed by locus, with about 629-630 for A, B, C, DRB1 and DQB1, around 560 for DQA1, about 610 for DPA1, and around 430 for DPB1. On average, roughly 250,000 unique TCR beta nucleotide sequences were sequenced per donor among some 430 genotyped donors of the cohort, with roughly 19% of those sequences being non-productive. An early release covering roughly 640 HLA-typed donors comprised around 300 gigabases of sequencing data and 85 million to 100 million unique TCR sequences. Every discovery cohort repertoire had been produced on one sequencing platform. A later analysis re-examined previously published TCR beta repertoires from 610 or so donors and added high-resolution HLA genotyping to investigate patterns of TCR occurrence. An earlier analysis of 587 of the donors applied high-throughput TCR beta sequencing to assess whether each TCR beta V gene segment acted as functional or pseudogenic. The genetic ancestry cluster associated with self-reported Caucasian donors included over 80% of the roughly 400 genotyped donors. Paper-wide results and their limitations: In a later analysis, TCR association rates were found to vary across HLA loci, with the most associated TCRs seen for DRB1 alleles and the fewest for HLA-C alleles. Across donors, most TCR sequences were observed very rarely, whereas some public TCRs were present in many individuals. Only TCR beta chains were sequenced in this cohort, and the absence of alpha or paired-chain data limited detectable features. In a later analysis, HLA-associated TCR beta chains showed more clonal expansion and lower generation probabilities than non-associated chains that were equally common. Because some donors lacked HLA typing at each locus, the association tests relied only on the typed subset. Sequencing depth was assumed to be roughly uniform across donors in the presence/absence analyses, though that assumption may not hold. Compared with the roughly 670-donor mean, donors in an Asian-associated ancestry cluster had fewer N-insertions in productive TCRs, according to a later genetic analysis. In a later genetic analysis, a missense DCLRE1C variant was associated with V-gene and J-gene trimming of TCR beta chains, and the association was replicated in an independent cohort. A further reported finding was that TCR beta sequences accurately predicted the HLA-A and HLA-B alleles for most subjects in the first cohort. A cluster of highly shared sequence variants was judged likely to represent a technical artifact of the sequencing pipeline. In a later analysis, several top co-occurrence clusters were reported to appear linked to parvovirus B19, influenza, CMV and Epstein-Barr virus. Some IMGT-functional V segments, including TRBV6-2 and TRBV6-3, could not be told apart with the 87-base-pair reads, so those segments were excluded. At a false discovery rate of 0.05, a later analysis linked around 17,000 TCR beta sequences to specific HLA alleles. The only immune exposure information available for the cohort was CMV serostatus. The authors suggested that the approach could potentially be generalized to other disease states and immunological phenotypes. In an earlier analysis of roughly 560 of the donors, most TCR beta V segments were observed in productive rearrangements about 87% or about 30% of the time, broadly matching IMGT annotations. According to a later analysis, most CMV-associated TCR beta chains appeared to be HLA-restricted, and the HLA associations seemed to be driven largely by CMV exposure. The earlier analysis of around 600 of the donors excluded around 17 rarely observed V segments, including chromosome 9 orphons, because counts were too low. When HLA alleles, especially DR and DQ, strongly co-occurred, attributing TCR associations to individual alleles was difficult. The classifier was reported to diagnose cytomegalovirus status with high specificity and sensitivity in both the original and validation cohorts. Linkage disequilibrium might explain the correlated functional status among segregating V segments, but an unknown experimental factor could not be excluded. A total of 150 to 200 TCR beta chains were listed by the study as associated with cytomegalovirus. In vitro tests confirmed that three of the cytomegalovirus-associated TCR beta chains recognize cytomegalovirus antigens.

V and J lose 0 bases and 6 bases, and a span of 14 bases separates them. The germline V gene yields SGHTA for CDR1 and FQGNSA for CDR2. The CDR3 holds 15 amino acids from the cysteine to the phenylalanine. Only CDR3 DNA remains: 45 bases, in frame from the first base. The cohort comprised 666 healthy bone marrow donors. At the time of sampling, all cohort members were nominally healthy, though unrecorded immune exposures were likely present. The donor tested CMV seronegative, placing the donor among the 352 seronegative members of the cohort. Every donor gave a peripheral blood sample, and the peripheral blood mononuclear cells from that sample were used for TCR beta sequencing. The Qiagen DNeasy Blood Extraction Kit was used to extract genomic DNA from the blood cell samples. The method was the immunoSEQ multiplex PCR assay. For the multiplex PCR, a mixture combining 60 forward primers for TCR Vbeta segments and 13 reverse primers for TCR Jbeta segments was used. The CDR3 region of rearranged TCR beta genes was amplified from genomic DNA with a multiplex PCR assay. The Illumina HiSeq System was used to sequence the amplified TCR beta libraries as 87-base-pair reads. Concerning the study's data processing: A later analysis tallied 75 million to 85 million unique TCR beta chains across the 640 or so repertoires, and some 12 million of those chains were shared by two or more donors. Raw reads were error-corrected and collapsed into unique sequences by a nearest-neighbor algorithm in which closely related sequences were merged to remove PCR and sequencing errors. Alignment of CDR3 sequences to IMGT reference sequences was used to assign V, D and J gene segments. For a sequence to be retained, at least a six-nucleotide match to both a V gene segment and a J gene segment was required. Rearrangements were called productive when the CDR3 lacked stop codons and stayed in frame with V and J; all others were non-productive. CDR3 was defined according to IMGT convention as the region running from the second conserved V-encoded cysteine to the conserved J-encoded phenylalanine. In an earlier analysis of 500 to 650 of the donors, sequences lacking an unambiguous match to a single V gene segment were excluded. In an earlier analysis of about 590 of the donors, a V segment was called functional when productive rearrangements were above 56.7%, and segregating when the standard deviation between donors exceeded 5%. To diagnose cytomegalovirus status from the catalog of TCR beta chain sequences, a statistical classification framework was built. A later analysis assigned V and J genes by comparing TCR nucleotide sequences with IMGT/GENE-DB human TR gene sequences. Using the TCRdist pipeline, a later analysis assigned CDR3 sequences along with most-parsimonious VDJ recombination scenarios. In a later analysis, each TCR beta chain was defined by its CDR3 amino acid sequence together with its V-gene family, and reads lacking a unique V-gene family were excluded. A later analysis removed several hundred highly shared, low-generation-probability nucleotide sequences to deal with suspected cross-contamination and a sequencing artifact. In a later analysis, a clonal expansion index was calculated for each public chain from normalized within-repertoire ranks of inferred template counts. A later analysis computed generation probabilities with a VDJ recombination model fitted to out-of-frame rearrangements, and checked the results against IGoR. A later analysis scored TCR-TCR, TCR-HLA and TCR-CMV co-occurrence with hypergeometric tests, applying a repertoire-size bias correction to TCR pairs. False discovery rates were estimated in a later analysis by permuting HLA or CMV assignments 20 times. In a later analysis, co-occurring TCRs were grouped using DBSCAN, and TCRdist sequence similarity was added for clustering within HLA-allele-positive subsets. Repertoires with fewer than 30,000 or more than 120,000 public chains were left out of co-occurrence clustering, as were a handful of repertoires with anomalous nucleotide sharing. Here the immuneACCESS table is served through TCRdb, limited to in-frame sequences with V and J called. Missing clones are a known gap in these copies; in checked studies unresolved V genes cover under half, and the rest lacks a known reason. V, J and clone size are taken as reported in that table, and D and trimming were inferred from the DNA itself. For this sample there are about 160,000 clones; under 80% appear just once. The ten largest clones capture around 1.5% of the sample.

In the case of this clone: Its antigen target is currently unknown. No qualities accompany the bases; no much larger clone lies one base away.

The chain employs TRBV7-2 and TRBJ1-1; no D gene call is confident. What was sequenced was PBMCs. This receptor was identified in a woman in her thirties in good health and CMV-seronegative. This receptor has the CDR3 CASSLARVSWAEAFF. The nucleotides are TGTGCCAGCAGCTTAGCTCGGGTGTCTTGGGCTGAAGCTTTCTTT.